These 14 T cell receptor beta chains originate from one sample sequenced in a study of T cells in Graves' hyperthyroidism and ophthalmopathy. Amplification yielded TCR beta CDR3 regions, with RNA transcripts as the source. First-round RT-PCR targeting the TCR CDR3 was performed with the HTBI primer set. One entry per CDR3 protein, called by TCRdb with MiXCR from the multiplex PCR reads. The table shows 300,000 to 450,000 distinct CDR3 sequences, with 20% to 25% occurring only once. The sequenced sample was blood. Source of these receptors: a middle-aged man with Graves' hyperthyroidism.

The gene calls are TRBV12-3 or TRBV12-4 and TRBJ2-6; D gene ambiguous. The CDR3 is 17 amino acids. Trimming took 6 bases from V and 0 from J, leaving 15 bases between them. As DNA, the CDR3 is TGTGCCAGCAGACCTAACAGAGGTCGCTCTGGGGCCAACGTCCTGACTTTC. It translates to CASRPNRGRSGANVLTF.

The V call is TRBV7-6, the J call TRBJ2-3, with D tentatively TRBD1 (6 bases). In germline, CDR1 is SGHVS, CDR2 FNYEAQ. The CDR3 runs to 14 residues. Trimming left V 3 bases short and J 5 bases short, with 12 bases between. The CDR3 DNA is TGTGCCAGCAGCTTGGGGGCTGGTGGAGATACGCAGTATTTT. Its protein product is CASSLGAGGDTQYF.

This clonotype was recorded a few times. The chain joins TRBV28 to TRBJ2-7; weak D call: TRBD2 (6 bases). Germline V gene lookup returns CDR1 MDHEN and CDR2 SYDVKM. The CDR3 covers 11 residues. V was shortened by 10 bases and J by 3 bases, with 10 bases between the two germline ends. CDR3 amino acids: CAISGGYEQYF. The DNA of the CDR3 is TGTGCCATCTCCGGGGGCTACGAGCAGTACTTC.

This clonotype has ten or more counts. The DNA of the CDR3 is TGCGCCAGCTCTCAAGGGGGTACCGAGCAGTACTTC. This codes for CASSQGGTEQYF. The rearrangement links TRBV5-1 to TRBJ2-7, with a possible D match to TRBD1 (6 bases). V was trimmed by 7 bases and J by 6 bases, leaving 14 bases between them. CDR1 SGHRS and CDR2 YFSETQ come from the germline V gene. CDR3 size: 12 residues.

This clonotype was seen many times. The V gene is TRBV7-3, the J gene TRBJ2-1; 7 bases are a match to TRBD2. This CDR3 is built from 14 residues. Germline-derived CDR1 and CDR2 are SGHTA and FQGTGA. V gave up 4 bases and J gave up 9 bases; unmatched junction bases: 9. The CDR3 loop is CASSSGGSRGEQFF. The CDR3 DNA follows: TGTGCCAGCAGCTCGGGCGGGAGCAGAGGTGAGCAGTTCTTC.

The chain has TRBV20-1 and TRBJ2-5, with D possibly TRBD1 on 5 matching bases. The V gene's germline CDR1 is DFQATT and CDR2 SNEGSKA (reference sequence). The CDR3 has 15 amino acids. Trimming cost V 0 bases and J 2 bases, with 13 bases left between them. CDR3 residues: CSARDFGRAQETQYF. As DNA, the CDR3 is TGCAGTGCTAGAGATTTCGGCAGGGCGCAAGAGACCCAGTACTTC.

The CDR3 coding sequence is TGTGCCAGCAGCTCGTCTAGCGGGAGTCAGTCGGAGACCCAGTACTTC. Translation gives CASSSSSGSQSETQYF. V and J are TRBV5-5 and TRBJ2-5; the match to TRBD2 covers 10 bases. There are 16 residues in the CDR3. Per germline, CDR1 SGHKS and CDR2 YYEKEE (reference sequence). J gave up 5 bases and V 3 bases, and 10 bases lay outside the gene matches.

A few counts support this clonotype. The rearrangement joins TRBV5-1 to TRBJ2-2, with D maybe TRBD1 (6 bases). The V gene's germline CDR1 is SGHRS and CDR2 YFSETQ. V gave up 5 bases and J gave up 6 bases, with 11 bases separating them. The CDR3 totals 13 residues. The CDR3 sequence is CASRVQGAGELFF. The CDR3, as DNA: TGCGCCAGCAGGGTACAGGGAGCCGGGGAGCTGTTTTTT. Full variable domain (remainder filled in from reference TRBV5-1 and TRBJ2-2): KAGVTQTPRYLIKTRGQQVTLSCSPISGHRSVSWYQQTPGQGLQFLFEYFSETQRNKGNFPGRFSGRQFSNSRSEMNVSTLELGDSALYLCASRVQGAGELFFGEGSRLTVL.

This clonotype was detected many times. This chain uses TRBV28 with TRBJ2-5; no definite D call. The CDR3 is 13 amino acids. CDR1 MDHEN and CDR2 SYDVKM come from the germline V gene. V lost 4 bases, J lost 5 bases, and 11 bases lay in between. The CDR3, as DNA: TGTGCCAGCAGTTCCCTCCCTAGTGAGACCCAGTACTTC. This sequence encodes CASSSLPSETQYF.

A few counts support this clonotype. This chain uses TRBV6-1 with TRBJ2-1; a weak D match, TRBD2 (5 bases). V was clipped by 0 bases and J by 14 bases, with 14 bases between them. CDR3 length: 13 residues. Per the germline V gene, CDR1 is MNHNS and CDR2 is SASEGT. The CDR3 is CASSEAVRTSEFF. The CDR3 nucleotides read TGTGCCAGCAGTGAAGCAGTTCGGACTTCCGAGTTCTTC.

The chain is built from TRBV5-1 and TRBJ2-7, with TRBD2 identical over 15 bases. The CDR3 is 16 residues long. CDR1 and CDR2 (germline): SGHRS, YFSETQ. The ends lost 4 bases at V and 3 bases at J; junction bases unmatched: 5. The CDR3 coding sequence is TGCGCCAGCAGCCTGGGACTAGCGGGAGGAATCTACGAGCAGTACTTC. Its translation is CASSLGLAGGIYEQYF.

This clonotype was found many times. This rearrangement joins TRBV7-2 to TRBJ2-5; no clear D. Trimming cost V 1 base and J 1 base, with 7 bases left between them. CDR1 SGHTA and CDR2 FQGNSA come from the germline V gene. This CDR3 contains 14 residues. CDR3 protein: CASSLVVAQETQYF. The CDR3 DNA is TGTGCCAGCAGCTTAGTCGTGGCCCAAGAGACCCAGTACTTC.

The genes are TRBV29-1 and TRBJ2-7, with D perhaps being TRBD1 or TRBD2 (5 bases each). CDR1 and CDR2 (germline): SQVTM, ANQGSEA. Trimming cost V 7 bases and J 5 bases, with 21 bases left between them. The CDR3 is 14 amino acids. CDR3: CSATKGSQAHEQYF. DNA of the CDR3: TGCAGCGCTACTAAGGGGAGTCAAGCGCACGAGCAGTACTTC.

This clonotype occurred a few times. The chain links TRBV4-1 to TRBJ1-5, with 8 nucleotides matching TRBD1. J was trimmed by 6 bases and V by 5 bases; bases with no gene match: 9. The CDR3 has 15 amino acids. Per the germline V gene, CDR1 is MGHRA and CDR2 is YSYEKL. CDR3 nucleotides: TGCGCCAGCAGCTCCGGACAGGGAGTCACTCAGCCCCAGCATTTT. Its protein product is CASSSGQGVTQPQHF.